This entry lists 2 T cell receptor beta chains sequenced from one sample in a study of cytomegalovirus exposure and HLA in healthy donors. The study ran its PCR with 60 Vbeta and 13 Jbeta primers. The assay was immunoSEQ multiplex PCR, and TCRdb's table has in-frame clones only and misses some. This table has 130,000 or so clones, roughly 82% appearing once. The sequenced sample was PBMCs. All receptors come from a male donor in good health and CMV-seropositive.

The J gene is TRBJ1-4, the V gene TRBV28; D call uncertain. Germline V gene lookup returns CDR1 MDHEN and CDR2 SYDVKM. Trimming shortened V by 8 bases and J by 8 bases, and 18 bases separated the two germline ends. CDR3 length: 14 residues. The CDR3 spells CASGLTALVEKLFF. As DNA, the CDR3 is TGTGCCAGCGGCCTTACAGCCCTTGTGGAAAAACTGTTTTTT.

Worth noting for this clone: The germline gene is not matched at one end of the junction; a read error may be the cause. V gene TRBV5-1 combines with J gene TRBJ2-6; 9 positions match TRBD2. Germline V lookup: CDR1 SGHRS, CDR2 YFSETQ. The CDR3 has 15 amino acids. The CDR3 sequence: CASSLGSGSANGLTF. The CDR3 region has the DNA TGCGCCAGCAGCTTGGGTAGCGGGAGTGCCAACGGCCTGACTTTC.